The 9 T cell receptor beta chains below all came from one sample that was sequenced in a study of T cell clonality in common variable immunodeficiency. These receptors have no identified antigens. Notes on the study in general: Reportedly, TCR beta sequences from common variable immunodeficiency showed fewer deletions and N-nucleotide insertions.

Only in-frame clones appear in the TCRdb table, and some are missing; sequencing was by immunoSEQ multiplex PCR. This sample comprises around 30,000 clones, none seen once only. Sequencing used peripheral blood mononuclear cells. Source of these receptors: a human donor with common variable immunodeficiency.

In this sample, this clone turned up many times. The CDR3 end lies 3 residues beyond the end of the read and is filled in from the germline J gene. This chain uses TRBV28 with TRBJ2-2, with TRBD2 matching over 7 bases. The germline gives CDR1 MDHEN, CDR2 SYDVKM. The length of the CDR3 is 18 residues. With V trimmed by 5 bases and J by 5 bases, 17 bases remained unmatched. The CDR3 region is CASSPLLSGRARTGELFF. CDR3 bases read: TGTGCCAGCAGTCCGCTCCTCTCAGGGAGGGCCAGGACCGGGGAG.

This clone was detected ten times or more. The read terminates 3 residues before the CDR3 end, so the remaining end is supplied by the germline J gene. The chain joins TRBV11-2 to TRBJ2-7; D is undetermined. V was shortened by 7 bases and J by 1 base, with 14 bases between the two germline ends. In germline, CDR1 is SGHAT, CDR2 FQNNGV. This CDR3 contains 14 residues. The CDR3: CASTQRTASYEQYF. The sequenced part of the CDR3 DNA is TGTGCCAGCACCCAACGCACTGCATCCTACGAG.

As regards this clone: From the germline J gene comes the end of the CDR3, since the read stops 3 residues before it. This rearrangement joins TRBV7-9 to TRBJ2-1; possibly TRBD1 for D (5 bases). CDR1 and CDR2 (germline): SEHNR, FQNEAQ (reference sequence). V dropped 1 base and J dropped 0 bases, with 7 bases sitting between them. This CDR3 has 15 amino acids. The CDR3 DNA, read in part, is TGTGCCAGCAGCTTAGGGACAACCTCCTACAATGAG. Translating gives CASSLGTTSYNE. The full CDR3 protein is CASSLGTTSYNEQFF.

In its sample, this clone was seen a few times. The read terminates 3 residues ahead of where the CDR3 ends, so the germline J gene completes it. The chain joins TRBV29-1 to TRBJ2-7; D may be TRBD2 (6 bases). Deletions cut 6 bases from V and 2 bases from J, with 14 bases between. The CDR3 length is 13 residues. CDR1 and CDR2 (germline): SQVTM, ANQGSEA. CDR3 sequence reads: CSVLGDSAYEQYF. The covered CDR3 bases are TGCAGCGTACTCGGGGACTCCGCCTACGAG.

This clone was seen repeatedly, ten times or more. The CDR3 here is CASSPGVSINTEAFF. The CDR3 bases that were read are TGTGCCAGCAGCCCAGGGGTGTCTATTAACACTGAA. V and J are TRBV7-9 and TRBJ1-1; D possibly corresponds to TRBD1 (6 bases). The read comes to an end 3 residues before the CDR3 does, leaving the germline J gene to fill in the end. Germline V gives CDR1 SEHNR, CDR2 FQNEAQ (reference sequence). Trimming took 5 bases from V and 2 from J, leaving 15 bases between them. The CDR3 covers 15 residues.

This clone appeared a few times. Read data end 3 residues before the CDR3 end; the end is taken from the germline J gene. This rearrangement joins TRBV20-1 to TRBJ2-7; tentatively, D is TRBD1 (5 bases). Per the germline V gene, CDR1 is DFQATT and CDR2 is SNEGSKA (reference sequence). The ends were cut back, 6 bases at V and 3 bases at J, with 15 bases in the middle. CDR3 length: 13 residues. CDR3 DNA, as far as it was read: TGCAGTGCCCCCGTCTCAGGACACTACGAG. It translates to CSAPVSGHYE. The entire CDR3 sequence reads CSAPVSGHYEQYF.

There are many counts of this clone. The observed sequence ends 3 residues before the CDR3 terminus, with the missing tail filled in from the germline J gene. The chain couples TRBV7-2 to TRBJ1-6, with TRBD1 identical over 7 bases. The CDR3 covers 14 residues. V was clipped by 5 bases and J by 8 bases; unmatched bases: 6. The germline CDR1 and CDR2 sequences are SGHTA and FQGNSA. The DNA read from the CDR3 is TGTGCCAGCAGCGCACAGGGGTCGGATTCACCC. Translation gives CASSAQGSDSP. The whole CDR3 is CASSAQGSDSPLHF.

On this clone: Read sequence stops 3 residues before the CDR3 end, and the germline J gene provides the missing end. The genes are TRBV6-2 or TRBV6-3 and TRBJ2-3; D may be TRBD2 (6 bases). V was cut by 3 bases and J by 3 bases, with 19 bases left in between. The CDR3 length is 17 residues. Per the germline V gene, CDR1 is MNHEY and CDR2 is SVGEGT. The sequenced part of the CDR3 DNA is TGTGCCAGCAGTTATCCCCCTGGGACTCCTCTGACAGATACG. This gives the protein CASSYPPGTPLTDT. The CDR3 in full is CASSYPPGTPLTDTQYF.

This clone was detected many times. The read falls 3 residues short of the CDR3 end, and the missing part is taken from the germline J gene. The gene calls are TRBV5-1 and TRBJ2-3; a possible D gene is TRBD2 (7 bases). The germline V gene has CDR1 SGHRS and CDR2 YFSETQ. The CDR3 loop spans 14 amino acids. The V end lost 1 base, the J end lost 4 bases, and 10 bases lay between the germline ends. The part of the CDR3 DNA that was read is TGCGCCAGCAGCTTGTTAGGGGGGGCAGATACG. Residues: CASSLLGGADT. The complete CDR3 protein is CASSLLGGADTQYF.